Sequencing of this TCR beta chain was carried out in a study of cytomegalovirus exposure and HLA in healthy donors. Trimming removed 2 bases at V and 2 bases at J, with 16 bases between. The germline CDR1 and CDR2 sequences are GTSNPN and SVGIG (reference sequence). This CDR3 comprises 17 residues. Broader study findings: Reportedly, diagnosis of cytomegalovirus status by the classifier showed high specificity and sensitivity. TCR beta V segments were, for the most part, productive about 87% or about 30% of the time in an earlier analysis. Specific recognition of CMV antigens was confirmed in vitro for a few chains (all CMV-associated). There were several of the most significant clusters that appeared linked to common viral pathogens in a later analysis.

There are a few counts of this clone. The antigen is unknown. The PCR made use of 60 Vbeta and 13 Jbeta primers. Some clones are missing from TCRdb's copy, which holds only in-frame ones; the method was immunoSEQ multiplex PCR. The sample yields approximately 170,000 clones, 70% to 75% seen once. The chain couples TRBV30 to TRBJ1-6; TRBD1 might be the D (6 bases). Sequencing was carried out using PBMCs. This receptor was obtained from a man aged 30-40 years in good health and CMV-seropositive. CDR3 protein: CAWSRTQGRTYNSPLHF. The CDR3 DNA is TGTGCCTGGAGTCGGACGCAGGGGCGAACCTATAATTCACCCCTCCACTTT.